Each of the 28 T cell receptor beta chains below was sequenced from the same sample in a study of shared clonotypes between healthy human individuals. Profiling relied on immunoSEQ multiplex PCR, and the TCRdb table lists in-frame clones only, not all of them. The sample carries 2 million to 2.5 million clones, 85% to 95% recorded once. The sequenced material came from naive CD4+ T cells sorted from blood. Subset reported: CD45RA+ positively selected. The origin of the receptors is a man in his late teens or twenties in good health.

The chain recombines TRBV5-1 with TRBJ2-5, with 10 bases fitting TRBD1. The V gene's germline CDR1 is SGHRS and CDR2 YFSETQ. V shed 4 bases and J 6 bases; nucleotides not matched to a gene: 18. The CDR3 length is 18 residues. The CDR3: CASSTQPRQGAVLKTQYF. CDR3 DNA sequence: TGCGCCAGCAGCACGCAACCGAGACAGGGGGCCGTTTTGAAGACCCAGTACTTC.

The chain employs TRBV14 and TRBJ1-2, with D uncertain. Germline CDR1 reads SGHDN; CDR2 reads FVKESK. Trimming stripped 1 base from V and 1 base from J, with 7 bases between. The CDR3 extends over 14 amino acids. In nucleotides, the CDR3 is TGTGCCAGCAGCCAAGTGGCGAATAACTATGGCTACACCTTC. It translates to CASSQVANNYGYTF.

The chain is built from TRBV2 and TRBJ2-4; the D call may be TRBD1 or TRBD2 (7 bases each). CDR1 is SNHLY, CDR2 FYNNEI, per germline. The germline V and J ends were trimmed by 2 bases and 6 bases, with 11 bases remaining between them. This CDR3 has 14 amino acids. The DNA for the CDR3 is TGTGCCAGCAGTGAACAGGGGGAGGGAAACATTCAGTACTTC. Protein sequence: CASSEQGEGNIQYF.

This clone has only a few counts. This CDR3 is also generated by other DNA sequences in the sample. The CDR3 nucleotides are TGTGCCAGCAGCCCGGACGGAAACTATGGCTACACCTTC. Encoded protein: CASSPDGNYGYTF. J is TRBJ1-2 and V is TRBV5-4; D gene uncertain. Germline V gives CDR1 SGHNT, CDR2 YYREEE (reference sequence). V lost 4 bases and J 2 bases, leaving 9 bases between the germline ends. The CDR3 has 13 residues.

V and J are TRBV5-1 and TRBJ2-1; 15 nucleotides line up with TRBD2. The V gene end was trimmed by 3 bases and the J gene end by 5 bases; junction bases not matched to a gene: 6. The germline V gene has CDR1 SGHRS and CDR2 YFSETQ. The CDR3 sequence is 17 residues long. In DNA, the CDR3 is TGCGCCAGCAGCTACGGAGGACTAGCGGGAGGGAACAATGAGCAGTTCTTC. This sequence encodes CASSYGGLAGGNNEQFF.

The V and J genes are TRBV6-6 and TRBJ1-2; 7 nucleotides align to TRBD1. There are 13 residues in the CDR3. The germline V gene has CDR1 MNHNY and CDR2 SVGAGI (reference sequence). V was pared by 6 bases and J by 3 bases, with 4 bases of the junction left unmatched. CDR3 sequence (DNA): TGTGCCAGCAGGACAGGGCAGGACTATGGCTACACCTTC. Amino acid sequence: CASRTGQDYGYTF.

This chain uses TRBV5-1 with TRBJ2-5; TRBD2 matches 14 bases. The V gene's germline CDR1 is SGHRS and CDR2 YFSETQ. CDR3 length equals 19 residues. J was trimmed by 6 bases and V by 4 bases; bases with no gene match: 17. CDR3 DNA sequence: TGCGCCAGCAGCCGAATGGGACTAGCGGGGGCCGGGCAAGATAAGACCCAGTACTTC. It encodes CASSRMGLAGAGQDKTQYF.

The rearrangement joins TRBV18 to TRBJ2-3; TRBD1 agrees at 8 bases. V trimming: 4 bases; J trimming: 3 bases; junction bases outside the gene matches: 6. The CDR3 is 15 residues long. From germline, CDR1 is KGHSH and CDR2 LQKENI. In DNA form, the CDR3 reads TGTGCCAGCTCACGCGGACAGGGCCGAACAGATACGCAGTATTTT. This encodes CASSRGQGRTDTQYF.

This CDR3 is CAISESMLIRSQETQYF. The CDR3 coding sequence is TGTGCCATCAGTGAGTCGATGCTCATTAGATCTCAAGAGACCCAGTACTTC. The J gene is TRBJ2-5, the V gene TRBV10-3; D is uncertain. CDR1 and CDR2 (germline): ENHRY, SYGVKD. With 0 bases removed from V and 2 bases from J, the gap between germline ends came to 16 bases. This CDR3 has 17 residues.

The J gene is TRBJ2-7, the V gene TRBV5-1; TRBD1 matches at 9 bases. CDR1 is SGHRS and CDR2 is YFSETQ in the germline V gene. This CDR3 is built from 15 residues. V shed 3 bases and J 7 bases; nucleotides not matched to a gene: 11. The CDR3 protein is CASSWGGDRVAEQYF. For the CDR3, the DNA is TGCGCCAGCAGCTGGGGAGGGGACAGGGTAGCGGAGCAGTACTTC. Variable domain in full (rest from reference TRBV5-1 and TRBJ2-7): KAGVTQTPRYLIKTRGQQVTLSCSPISGHRSVSWYQQTPGQGLQFLFEYFSETQRNKGNFPGRFSGRQFSNSRSEMNVSTLELGDSALYLCASSWGGDRVAEQYFGPGTRLTVT.

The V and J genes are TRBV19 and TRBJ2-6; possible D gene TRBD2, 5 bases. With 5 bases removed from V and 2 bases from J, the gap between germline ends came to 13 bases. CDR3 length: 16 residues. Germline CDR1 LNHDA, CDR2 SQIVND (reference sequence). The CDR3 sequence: CASSPSPGAGANVLTF. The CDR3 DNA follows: TGTGCCAGTAGTCCCAGTCCCGGGGCTGGGGCCAACGTCCTGACTTTC.

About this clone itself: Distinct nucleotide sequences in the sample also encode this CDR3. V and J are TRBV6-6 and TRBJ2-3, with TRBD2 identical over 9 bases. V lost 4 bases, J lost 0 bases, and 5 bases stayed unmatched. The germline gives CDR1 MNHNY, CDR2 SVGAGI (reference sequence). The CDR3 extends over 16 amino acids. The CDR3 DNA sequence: TGTGCCAGCAGTTTCGGGCTAGCGGGAAGCACAGATACGCAGTATTTT. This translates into CASSFGLAGSTDTQYF.

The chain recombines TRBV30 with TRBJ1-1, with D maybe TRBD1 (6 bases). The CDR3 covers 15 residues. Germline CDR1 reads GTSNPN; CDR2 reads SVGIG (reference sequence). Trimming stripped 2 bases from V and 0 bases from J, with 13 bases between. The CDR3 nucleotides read TGTGCCTGGAGTACGTCGGGACATCTGAACACTGAAGCTTTCTTT. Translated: CAWSTSGHLNTEAFF.

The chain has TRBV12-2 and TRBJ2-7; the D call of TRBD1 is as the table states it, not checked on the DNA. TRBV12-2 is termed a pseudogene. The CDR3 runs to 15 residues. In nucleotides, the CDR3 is TGTGCAAGTCGCTTAGAGGGACATCCTATTGTTGGGCAGTACTTC. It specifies CASRLEGHPIVGQYF.

The CDR3 DNA reads TGTGCCAGCAGTTTACTTTCCCCCATGAACACTGAAGCTTTCTTT. This encodes CASSLLSPMNTEAFF. V usage is TRBV27 and J usage is TRBJ1-1; D gene ambiguous. V lost 2 bases, J lost 0 bases, and 10 bases lay in between. The germline V gene has CDR1 MNHEY and CDR2 SMNVEV (reference sequence). This CDR3 comprises 15 residues.

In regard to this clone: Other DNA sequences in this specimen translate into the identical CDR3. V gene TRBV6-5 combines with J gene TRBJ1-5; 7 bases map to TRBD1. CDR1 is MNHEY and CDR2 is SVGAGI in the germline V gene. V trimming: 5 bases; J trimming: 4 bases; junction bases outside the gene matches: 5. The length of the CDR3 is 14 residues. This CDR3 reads CASSRQGSNQPQHF. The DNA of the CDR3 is TGTGCCAGCAGTCGACAGGGCTCTAATCAGCCCCAGCATTTT.

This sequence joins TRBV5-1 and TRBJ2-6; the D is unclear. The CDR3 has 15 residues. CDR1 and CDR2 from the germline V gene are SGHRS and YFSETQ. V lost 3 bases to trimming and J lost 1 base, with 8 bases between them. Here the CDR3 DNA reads TGCGCCAGCAGCTCCGGAGCTTCTGGGGCCAACGTCCTGACTTTC. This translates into CASSSGASGANVLTF.

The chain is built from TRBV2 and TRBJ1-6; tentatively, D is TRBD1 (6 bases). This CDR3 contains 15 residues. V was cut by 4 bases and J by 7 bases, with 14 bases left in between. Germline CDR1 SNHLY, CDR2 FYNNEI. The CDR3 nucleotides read TGTGCCAGCAGTGTACAGGGACCAAGGAATTCACCCCTCCACTTT. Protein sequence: CASSVQGPRNSPLHF.

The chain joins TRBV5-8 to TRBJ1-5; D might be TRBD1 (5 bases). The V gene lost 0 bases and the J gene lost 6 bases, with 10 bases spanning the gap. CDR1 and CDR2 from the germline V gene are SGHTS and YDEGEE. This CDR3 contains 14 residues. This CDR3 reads CASSLVRGVQPQHF. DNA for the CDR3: TGTGCCAGCAGCTTGGTTAGAGGGGTTCAGCCCCAGCATTTT.

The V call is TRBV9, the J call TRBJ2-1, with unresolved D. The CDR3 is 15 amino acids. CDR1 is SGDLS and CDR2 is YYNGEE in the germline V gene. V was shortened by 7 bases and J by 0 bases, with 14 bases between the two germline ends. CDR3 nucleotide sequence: TGTGCCAGCGCAGCCGGCGGCAACTCCTACAATGAGCAGTTCTTC. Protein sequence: CASAAGGNSYNEQFF.

CDR3 sequence reads: CASRGTGPYEQYF. The CDR3 DNA is TGTGCCAGCAGAGGGACAGGGCCCTACGAGCAGTACTTC. The J gene is TRBJ2-7, the V gene TRBV2; 9 bases agree with TRBD1. The junction had 2 bases not matched to a gene; V was cut back by 6 bases and J by 2 bases. CDR1 and CDR2 from the germline V gene are SNHLY and FYNNEI. This CDR3 comprises 13 residues.

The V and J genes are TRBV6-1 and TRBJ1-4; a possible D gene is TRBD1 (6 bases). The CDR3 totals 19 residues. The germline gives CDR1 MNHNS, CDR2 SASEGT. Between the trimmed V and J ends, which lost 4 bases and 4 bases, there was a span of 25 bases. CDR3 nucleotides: TGTGCCAGCAGTGTCCCAGGGGTTGGGTGGGGCAGTTTTAATGAAAAACTGTTTTTT. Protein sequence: CASSVPGVGWGSFNEKLFF.

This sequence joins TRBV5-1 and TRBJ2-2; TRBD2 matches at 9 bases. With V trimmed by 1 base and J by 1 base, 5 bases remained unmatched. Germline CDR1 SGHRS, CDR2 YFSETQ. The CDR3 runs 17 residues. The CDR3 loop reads CASSLWSGGRNTGELFF. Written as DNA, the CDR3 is TGCGCCAGCAGCTTGTGGAGCGGGGGGCGGAACACCGGGGAGCTGTTTTTT.

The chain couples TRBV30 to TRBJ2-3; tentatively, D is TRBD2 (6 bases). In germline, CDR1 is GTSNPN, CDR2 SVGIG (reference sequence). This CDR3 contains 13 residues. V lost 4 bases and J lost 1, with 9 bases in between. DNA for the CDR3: TGTGCCTGGAAAAAGCGGGGCACAGATACGCAGTATTTT. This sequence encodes CAWKKRGTDTQYF. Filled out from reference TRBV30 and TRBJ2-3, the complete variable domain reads SQTIHQWPATLVQPVGSPLSLECTVEGTSNPNLYWYRQAAGRGLQLLFYSVGIGQISSEVPQNLSASRPQDRQFILSSKKLLLSDSGFYLCAWKKRGTDTQYFGPGTRLTVL.

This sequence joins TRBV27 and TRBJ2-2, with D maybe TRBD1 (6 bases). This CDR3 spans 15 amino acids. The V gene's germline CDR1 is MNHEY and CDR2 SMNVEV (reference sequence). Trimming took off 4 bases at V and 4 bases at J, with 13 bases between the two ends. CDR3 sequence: CASSSLPGATGELFF. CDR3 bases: TGTGCCAGCAGTTCCTTACCAGGGGCCACCGGGGAGCTGTTTTTT.

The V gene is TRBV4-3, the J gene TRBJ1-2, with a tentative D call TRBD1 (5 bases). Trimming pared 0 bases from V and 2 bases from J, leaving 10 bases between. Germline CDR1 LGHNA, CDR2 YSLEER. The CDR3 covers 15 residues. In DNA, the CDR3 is TGCGCCAGCAGCCAAGAAGAGGGGATCAACTATGGCTACACCTTC. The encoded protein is CASSQEEGINYGYTF.

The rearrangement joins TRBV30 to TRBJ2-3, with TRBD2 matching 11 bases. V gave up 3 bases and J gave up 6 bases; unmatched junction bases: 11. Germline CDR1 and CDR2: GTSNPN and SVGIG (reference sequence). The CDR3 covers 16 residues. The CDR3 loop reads CAWRRETSGMVDTQYF. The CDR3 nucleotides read TGTGCCTGGAGGAGGGAGACTAGCGGGATGGTGGATACGCAGTATTTT.

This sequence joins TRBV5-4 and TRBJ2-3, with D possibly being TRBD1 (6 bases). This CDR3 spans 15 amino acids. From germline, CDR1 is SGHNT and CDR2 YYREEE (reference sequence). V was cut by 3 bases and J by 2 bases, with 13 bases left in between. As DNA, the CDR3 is TGTGCCAGCAGCTCTCAGGGGCCCCTCACAGATACGCAGTATTTT. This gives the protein CASSSQGPLTDTQYF.